The 25 T cell receptor beta chains listed next were all sequenced from one sample in a study of T-cell reconstitution after alpha-beta-depleted transplantation in children. It was with unique molecular identifiers that the TCRbeta library was prepared. MiXCR, applied by TCRdb to the PCR reads, yields one record per CDR3 protein. The table records 6,400 or so distinct CDR3 sequences, roughly 16% of them present only once. Sequences were derived from PBMCs, mostly from graft donor cells, sampled 60 days after TCRalphabeta/CD19-depleted stem cell transplant. The receptors here all came from a male patient younger than 18 who had a stem cell transplant for acute myeloid leukemia, so the T cells may come from the graft donor.

This rearrangement joins TRBV28 to TRBJ2-7, with D perhaps TRBD1 (6 bases). CDR1 and CDR2 from the germline V gene are MDHEN and SYDVKM. The CDR3 length is 12 residues. V lost 10 bases and J 3 bases, leaving 13 bases between the germline ends. CDR3 region: CATQGSLYEQYF. The CDR3 region has the DNA TGTGCCACCCAGGGGAGTCTCTACGAGCAGTACTTC. The full variable domain, its missing parts supplied by reference TRBV28 and TRBJ2-7, is DVKVTQSSRYLVKRTGEKVFLECVQDMDHENMFWYRQDPGLGLRLIYFSYDVKMKEKGDIPEGYSVSREKKERFSLILESASTNQTSMYLCATQGSLYEQYFGPGTRLTVT.

Only a few counts were recorded for this clonotype. V and J are TRBV4-1 and TRBJ2-3; D remains ambiguous. Per the germline V gene, CDR1 is MGHRA and CDR2 is YSYEKL. The CDR3 has 16 residues. The germline V and J ends were trimmed by 0 bases and 4 bases, with 14 bases remaining between them. The CDR3 DNA is TGCGCCAGCAGCCAAGAAGGTCCGCCCACAGCAGATACGCAGTATTTT. This sequence encodes CASSQEGPPTADTQYF.

This clonotype was picked up one time. The chain combines TRBV27 with TRBJ2-5; D is unresolved. CDR3 length equals 13 residues. In germline, CDR1 is MNHEY, CDR2 SMNVEV (reference sequence). V gave up 2 bases and J gave up 7 bases, with 11 bases separating them. CDR3 sequence reads: CASSLNGHGTQYF. The CDR3 region has the DNA TGTGCCAGCAGTTTAAACGGGCACGGGACCCAGTACTTC.

This clonotype is medium-sized (0.01 to 0.1%) in the sample. The genes are TRBV20-1 and TRBJ2-3, with TRBD2 matching 14 bases. CDR1 and CDR2 (germline): DFQATT, SNEGSKA (reference sequence). The J segment lost 5 bases and the V segment lost 1 base, leaving 5 bases of the junction unmatched. The CDR3 is 16 amino acids. The CDR3 DNA is TGCAGTGCTAGAGGACTAGCGGGAGGGGTTGGAGATACGCAGTATTTT. Translated: CSARGLAGGVGDTQYF.

A note on this clonotype: This may arise from a read error, as a much more abundant clone is one base away. V usage is TRBV29-1 and J usage is TRBJ2-7; D uncertain. Germline V CDR1 and CDR2: SQVTM, ANQGSEA. CDR3 length equals 12 residues. CDR3 sequence reads: CSASGPSYGQYF. The CDR3 DNA follows: TGCAGCGCCTCCGGGCCGTCCTACGGGCAGTACTTC.

This clonotype is medium-sized in the sample. The chain employs TRBV24-1 and TRBJ2-1; D might be TRBD1 (5 bases). Between the trimmed V and J ends, which lost 4 bases and 5 bases, there was a span of 11 bases. CDR1 and CDR2 from the germline V gene are KGHDR and SFDVKD. CDR3 length: 14 amino acids. The DNA of the CDR3 is TGTGCCACCAGTGACTGGGGCCAGGACAATGAGCAGTTCTTC. As protein: CATSDWGQDNEQFF.

This clonotype was detected a few times. The chain couples TRBV28 to TRBJ2-2; TRBD1 matches 11 bases. The V and J ends lost 5 bases and 4 bases, in that order; junction bases with no gene match: 12. In germline, CDR1 is MDHEN, CDR2 SYDVKM. This CDR3 has 18 residues. The CDR3 reads CASSRPGQGVMITGELFF. DNA of the CDR3: TGTGCCAGCAGTCGTCCGGGACAGGGGGTTATGATCACCGGGGAGCTGTTTTTT.

This clonotype is medium-sized within its sample. The chain couples TRBV7-2 to TRBJ2-1; D is undetermined. This CDR3 region has 11 residues. V gave up 3 bases and J gave up 12 bases, with 9 bases separating them. Germline CDR1 is SGHTA and CDR2 is FQGNSA. DNA for the CDR3: TGTGCCAGCAGCTTCACGGCAGCGCAGTTCTTC. Translated: CASSFTAAQFF. The full variable domain, with the rest looked up from reference TRBV7-2 and TRBJ2-1, is GAGVSQSPSNKVTEKGKDVELRCDPISGHTALYWYRQSLGQGLEFLIYFQGNSAPDKSGLPSDRFSAERTGGSVSTLTIQRTQQEDSAVYLCASSFTAAQFFGPGTRLTVL.

This clonotype has a handful of counts. This rearrangement joins TRBV7-6 to TRBJ2-3; D may be TRBD2 (5 bases). Deletions cut 9 bases from V and 0 bases from J, with 16 bases between. CDR3 size: 15 residues. CDR1 is SGHVS, CDR2 FNYEAQ, per germline. The CDR3 reads CARIGEKRSTDTQYF. For the CDR3, the DNA is TGTGCCAGGATCGGGGAGAAACGAAGCACAGATACGCAGTATTTT.

This clonotype was seen a few times. The rearrangement joins TRBV25-1 to TRBJ2-1, with D perhaps TRBD2 (6 bases). Germline V gene data show CDR1 as MGHDK and CDR2 as SYGVNS. Trimming cost V 3 bases and J 10 bases, with 13 bases left between them. The CDR3 has 13 amino acids. The CDR3 loop is CASSEHRDFEQFF. Written as DNA, the CDR3 is TGTGCCAGCAGTGAGCACCGGGACTTCGAGCAGTTCTTC. The full variable domain, with the rest looked up from reference TRBV25-1 and TRBJ2-1, is EADIYQTPRYLVIGTGKKITLECSQTMGHDKMYWYQQDPGMELHLIHYSYGVNSTEKGDLSSESTVSRIRTEHFPLTLESARPSHTSQYLCASSEHRDFEQFFGPGTRLTVL.

This clonotype appeared a single time. V and J are TRBV20-1 and TRBJ2-7, with 12 positions matching TRBD2. Trimming cost V 7 bases and J 8 bases; bases outside gene matches: 12. Germline V gives CDR1 DFQATT, CDR2 SNEGSKA (reference sequence). The CDR3 sequence is 14 residues long. CDR3 protein: CSVPGASGRGKQYF. The CDR3 bases are TGCAGTGTCCCAGGGGCTAGCGGGAGGGGTAAGCAGTACTTC.

In its sample, this clonotype ranks as medium-sized. The genes are TRBV6-1 and TRBJ2-7; TRBD2 matches at 7 bases. The CDR3 loop spans 15 amino acids. The germline CDR1 and CDR2 sequences are MNHNS and SASEGT. V trimming: 4 bases; J trimming: 3 bases; junction bases outside the gene matches: 9. This CDR3 reads CASSGGTGGLYEQYF. DNA of the CDR3: TGTGCCAGCAGTGGGGGAACGGGAGGACTCTACGAGCAGTACTTC.

The sample holds a few counts of this clonotype. The chain carries TRBV7-9 and TRBJ2-1; maybe TRBD2 (6 bases). This CDR3 has 14 amino acids. Germline values: CDR1 SEHNR, CDR2 FQNEAQ (reference sequence). Trimming removed 5 bases at V and 8 bases at J, with 16 bases between. The CDR3 nucleotides read TGTGCCAGCAGCCGGGGGACTTCTAACGATGAGCAGTTCTTC. Its protein is CASSRGTSNDEQFF.

By share, this clonotype counts as medium-sized. The chain recombines TRBV7-9 with TRBJ2-1; 7 positions agree with TRBD2. There are 16 residues in the CDR3. Per the germline V gene, CDR1 is SEHNR and CDR2 is FQNEAQ (reference sequence). V dropped 4 bases and J dropped 8; count of bases not matched to a gene: 14. CDR3 DNA sequence: TGTGCCAGCAGCTCTACCGGGACTACGTCTTCCCATGAGCAGTTCTTC. Its translation: CASSSTGTTSSHEQFF.

The chain has TRBV28 and TRBJ2-7; D assignment may be TRBD1 or TRBD2 (5 bases each). The CDR3 runs 15 residues. The V and J ends lost 4 bases and 2 bases respectively, with 15 bases between them. Germline lookup yields CDR1 MDHEN and CDR2 SYDVKM. The CDR3 coding sequence is TGTGCCAGCAGTTCGCCGGGACGGACGACCTACGAGCAGTACTTC. It encodes CASSSPGRTTYEQYF.

This clonotype was picked up a small number of times. This sequence joins TRBV20-1 and TRBJ2-1; the D gene is possibly TRBD2 (6 bases). The CDR3 is made up of 12 amino acids. The V end was cut by 5 bases, the J end by 7 bases, with 12 bases between. Germline V gene lookup returns CDR1 DFQATT and CDR2 SNEGSKA (reference sequence). The chain's CDR3 is CSARRGGNEQFF. In nucleotides, the CDR3 is TGCAGTGCTCGGAGGGGCGGGAATGAGCAGTTCTTC.

About this clonotype itself: At one boundary the junction diverges from the germline segment, which might be a read error. The rearrangement joins TRBV7-8 to TRBJ2-1, with TRBD2 matching 9 bases. Germline V gene sequence: CDR1 SGHVS, CDR2 FQNEAQ. The CDR3 runs 12 residues. CDR3 in DNA: TGTGCCAGCAGCCGGCTAGCGGGGCTCGACATCTTC. The encoded protein is CASSRLAGLDIF.

This clonotype was counted only a few times. The chain recombines TRBV24-1 with TRBJ2-7; D assignment may be TRBD1 or TRBD2 (5 bases each). Germline CDR1 is KGHDR and CDR2 is SFDVKD. CDR3 length: 14 residues. The V end was cut by 4 bases, the J end by 9 bases, with 18 bases between. This chain's CDR3 is CATSEPGRTARQYF. The CDR3 DNA reads as TGTGCCACCAGTGAGCCGGGACGCACTGCGAGGCAGTACTTC.

This clonotype is labeled as medium-sized. The chain is built from TRBV20-1 and TRBJ2-3; TRBD2 agrees at 7 bases. The J segment lost 1 base and the V segment lost 3 bases, leaving 7 bases of the junction unmatched. Germline V lookup: CDR1 DFQATT, CDR2 SNEGSKA (reference sequence). The CDR3 runs 15 residues. DNA of the CDR3: TGCAGTGCTAGTGACGGGGCGGGAGGCACAGATACGCAGTATTTT. It is translated as CSASDGAGGTDTQYF.

By its share, this clonotype is medium-sized. The chain couples TRBV6-5 to TRBJ2-1, with TRBD2 identical over 10 bases. The junction had 7 bases not matched to a gene; V was cut back by 4 bases and J by 4 bases. Germline V gene sequence: CDR1 MNHEY, CDR2 SVGAGI. This CDR3 spans 16 amino acids. The CDR3 coding sequence is TGTGCCAGCAGTTTTAGCGGGGGGTCCCCTTACAATGAGCAGTTCTTC. Translation: CASSFSGGSPYNEQFF.

J is TRBJ2-1 and V is TRBV20-1; D unresolved. The ends were cut back, 3 bases at V and 0 bases at J, with 9 bases in the middle. Germline V gene lookup returns CDR1 DFQATT and CDR2 SNEGSKA (reference sequence). The CDR3 has 14 residues. CDR3 amino acids: CSASYGSSYNEQFF. In nucleotides, the CDR3 is TGCAGTGCTAGTTACGGCAGCTCCTACAATGAGCAGTTCTTC.

The chain uses TRBV5-1 and TRBJ2-3; no definite D call. Per the germline V gene, CDR1 is SGHRS and CDR2 is YFSETQ. CDR3 length equals 13 residues. V was clipped by 5 bases and J by 3 bases, with 10 bases between them. The CDR3 loop is CASRVKRTDTQYF. CDR3 bases: TGCGCCAGCAGAGTAAAGCGAACAGATACGCAGTATTTT. Together with reference TRBV5-1 and TRBJ2-3, the CDR3 gives the full variable domain: KAGVTQTPRYLIKTRGQQVTLSCSPISGHRSVSWYQQTPGQGLQFLFEYFSETQRNKGNFPGRFSGRQFSNSRSEMNVSTLELGDSALYLCASRVKRTDTQYFGPGTRLTVL.

Here the CDR3 reads CASCPTLAGGHNEQFF. As DNA, the CDR3 is TGTGCCTCCTGCCCGACACTAGCGGGAGGACACAATGAGCAGTTCTTC. This chain joins TRBV3-1 and TRBJ2-1; 12 bases map to TRBD2. The junction had 13 bases not matched to a gene; V was cut back by 11 bases and J by 5 bases. Germline V gene lookup returns CDR1 LGHDT and CDR2 YNNKEL (reference sequence). CDR3 length: 16 amino acids.

This clonotype is medium-sized by share. The CDR3 coding sequence is TGTGCCAGCAGCTTAGTCTTGGGGGCTACTGAAGCTTTCTTT. Its translation: CASSLVLGATEAFF. V is TRBV7-6 and J is TRBJ1-1; maybe TRBD1 (6 bases). The CDR3 runs 14 residues. Trimming stripped 1 base from V and 5 bases from J, with 11 bases between. CDR1 SGHVS and CDR2 FNYEAQ come from the germline V gene.

This clonotype rates as medium-sized. The CDR3 DNA reads TGTGCCAGCAGTCGGGGGAACACCGGGGAGCTGTTTTTT. Translation: CASSRGNTGELFF. This chain connects TRBV5-5 to TRBJ2-2; weak D call: TRBD2 (5 bases). V was clipped by 5 bases and J by 1 base, with 6 bases between them. Germline CDR1 and CDR2: SGHKS and YYEKEE (reference sequence). CDR3 size: 13 residues.